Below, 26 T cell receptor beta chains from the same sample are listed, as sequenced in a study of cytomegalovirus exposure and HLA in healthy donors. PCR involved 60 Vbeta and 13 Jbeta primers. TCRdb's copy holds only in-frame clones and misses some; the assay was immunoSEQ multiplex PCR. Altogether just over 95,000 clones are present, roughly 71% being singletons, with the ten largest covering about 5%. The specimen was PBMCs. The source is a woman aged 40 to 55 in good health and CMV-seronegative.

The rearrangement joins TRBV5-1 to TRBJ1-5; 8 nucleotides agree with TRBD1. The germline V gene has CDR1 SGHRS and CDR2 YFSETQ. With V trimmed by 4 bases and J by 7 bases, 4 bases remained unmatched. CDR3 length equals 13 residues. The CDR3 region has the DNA TGCGCCAGCAGCCCAGGACAGGGACAGCCCCAGCATTTT. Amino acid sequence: CASSPGQGQPQHF.

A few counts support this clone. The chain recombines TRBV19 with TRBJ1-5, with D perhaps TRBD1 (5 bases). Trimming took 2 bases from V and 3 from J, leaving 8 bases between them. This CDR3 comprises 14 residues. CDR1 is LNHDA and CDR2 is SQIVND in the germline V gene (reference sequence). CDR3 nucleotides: TGTGCCAGTAGTATACAGGGCTACAATCAGCCCCAGCATTTT. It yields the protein CASSIQGYNQPQHF.

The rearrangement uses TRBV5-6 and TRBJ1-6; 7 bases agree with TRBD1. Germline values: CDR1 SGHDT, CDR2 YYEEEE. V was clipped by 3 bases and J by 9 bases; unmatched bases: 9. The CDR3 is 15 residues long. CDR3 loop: CASSSITGVASPLHF. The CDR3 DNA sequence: TGTGCCAGCAGCTCCATAACAGGGGTTGCTTCACCCCTCCACTTT.

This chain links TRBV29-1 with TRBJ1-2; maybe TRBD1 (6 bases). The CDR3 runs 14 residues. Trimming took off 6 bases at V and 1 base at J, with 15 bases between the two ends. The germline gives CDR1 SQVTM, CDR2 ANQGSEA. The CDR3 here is CSVTDPQGNYGYTF. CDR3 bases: TGCAGCGTAACGGACCCACAGGGTAACTATGGCTACACCTTC.

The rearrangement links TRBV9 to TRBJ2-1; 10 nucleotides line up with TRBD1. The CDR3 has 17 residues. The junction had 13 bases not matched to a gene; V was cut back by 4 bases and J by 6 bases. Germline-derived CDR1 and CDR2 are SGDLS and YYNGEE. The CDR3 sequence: CASSPSIPRDRGNEQFF. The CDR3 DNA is TGTGCCAGCAGCCCTTCGATACCCCGGGACAGGGGCAATGAGCAGTTCTTC.

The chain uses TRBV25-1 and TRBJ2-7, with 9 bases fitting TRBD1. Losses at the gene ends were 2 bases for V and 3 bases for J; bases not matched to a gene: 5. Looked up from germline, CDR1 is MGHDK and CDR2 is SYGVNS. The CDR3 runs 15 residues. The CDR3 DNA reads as TGTGCCAGCAGTGAACCCGGGACAGGGATCTACGAGCAGTACTTC. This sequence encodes CASSEPGTGIYEQYF.

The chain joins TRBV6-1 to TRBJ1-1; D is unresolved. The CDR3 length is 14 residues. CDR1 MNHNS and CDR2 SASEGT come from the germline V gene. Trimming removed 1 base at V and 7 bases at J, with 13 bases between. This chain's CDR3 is CASSEDGGWIEAFF. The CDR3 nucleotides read TGTGCCAGCAGTGAAGATGGAGGTTGGATTGAAGCTTTCTTT.

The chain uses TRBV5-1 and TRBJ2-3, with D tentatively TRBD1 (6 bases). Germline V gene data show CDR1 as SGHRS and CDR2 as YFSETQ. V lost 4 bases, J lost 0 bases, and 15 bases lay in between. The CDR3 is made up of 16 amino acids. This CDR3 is CASSVTQGRSTDTQYF. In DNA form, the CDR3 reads TGCGCCAGCAGCGTGACACAGGGAAGGAGCACAGATACGCAGTATTTT. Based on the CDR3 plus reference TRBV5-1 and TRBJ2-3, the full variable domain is KAGVTQTPRYLIKTRGQQVTLSCSPISGHRSVSWYQQTPGQGLQFLFEYFSETQRNKGNFPGRFSGRQFSNSRSEMNVSTLELGDSALYLCASSVTQGRSTDTQYFGPGTRLTVL.

The CDR3 reads CASSYSWSYNEQFF. The CDR3 nucleotides read TGTGCCAGCAGCTACTCATGGTCCTACAATGAGCAGTTCTTC. This chain links TRBV7-2 with TRBJ2-1; no clear D gene. V lost 4 bases, J lost 1 base, and 8 bases lay in between. Germline V CDR1 and CDR2: SGHTA, FQGNSA. The CDR3 consists of 14 residues.

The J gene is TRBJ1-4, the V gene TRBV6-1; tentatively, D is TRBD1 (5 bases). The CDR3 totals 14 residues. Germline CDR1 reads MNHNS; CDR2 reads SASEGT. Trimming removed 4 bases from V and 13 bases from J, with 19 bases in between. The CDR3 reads CASSVGDLMKRLFF. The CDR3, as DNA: TGTGCCAGCAGTGTGGGGGACTTAATGAAAAGACTGTTTTTT.

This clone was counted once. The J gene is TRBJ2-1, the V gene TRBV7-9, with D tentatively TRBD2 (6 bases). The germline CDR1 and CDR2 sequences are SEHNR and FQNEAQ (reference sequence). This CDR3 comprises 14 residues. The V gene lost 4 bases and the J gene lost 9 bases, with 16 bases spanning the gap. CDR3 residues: CASSSGLGRREQFF. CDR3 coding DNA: TGTGCCAGCAGCTCGGGACTCGGGCGGCGTGAGCAGTTCTTC. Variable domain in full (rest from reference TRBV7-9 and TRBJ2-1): DTGVSQNPRHKITKRGQNVTFRCDPISEHNRLYWYRQTLGQGPEFLTYFQNEAQLEKSRLLSDRFSAERPKGSFSTLEIQRTEQGDSAMYLCASSSGLGRREQFFGPGTRLTVL.

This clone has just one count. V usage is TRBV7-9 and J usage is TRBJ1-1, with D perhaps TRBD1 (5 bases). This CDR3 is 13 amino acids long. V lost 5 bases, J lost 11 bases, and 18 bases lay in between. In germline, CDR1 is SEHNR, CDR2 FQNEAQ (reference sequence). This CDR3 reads CASSSRGSGRAFF. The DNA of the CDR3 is TGTGCCAGCAGCAGCCGGGGGTCGGGTCGCGCTTTCTTT.

The CDR3 region has the DNA TGTGCCAGCAGCTTTGACAGGGGAACAGGGGAGCTGTTTTTT. Translation: CASSFDRGTGELFF. The rearrangement uses TRBV5-4 and TRBJ2-2; TRBD1 agrees at 8 bases. With 2 bases clipped from V and 8 bases from J, the junction kept 5 bases outside the gene matches. The CDR3 has 14 amino acids. Germline lookup yields CDR1 SGHNT and CDR2 YYREEE (reference sequence).

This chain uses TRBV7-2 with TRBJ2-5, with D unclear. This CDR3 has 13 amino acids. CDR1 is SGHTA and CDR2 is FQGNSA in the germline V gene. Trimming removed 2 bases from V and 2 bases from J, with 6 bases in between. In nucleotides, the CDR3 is TGTGCCAGCAGCTTAAGTAGACAAGAGACCCAGTACTTC. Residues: CASSLSRQETQYF.

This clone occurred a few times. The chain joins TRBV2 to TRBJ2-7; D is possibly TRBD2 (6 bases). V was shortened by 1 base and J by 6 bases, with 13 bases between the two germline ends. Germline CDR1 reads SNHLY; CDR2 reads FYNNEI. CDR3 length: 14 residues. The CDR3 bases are TGTGCCAGCAGTGAAGGGGGGACTCTTGGCGAGCAGTACTTC. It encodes CASSEGGTLGEQYF.

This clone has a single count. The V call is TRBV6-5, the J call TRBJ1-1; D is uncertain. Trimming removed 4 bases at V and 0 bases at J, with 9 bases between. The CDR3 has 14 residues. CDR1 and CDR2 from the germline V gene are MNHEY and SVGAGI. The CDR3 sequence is CASSWAGMNTEAFF. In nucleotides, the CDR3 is TGTGCCAGCAGTTGGGCCGGGATGAACACTGAAGCTTTCTTT.

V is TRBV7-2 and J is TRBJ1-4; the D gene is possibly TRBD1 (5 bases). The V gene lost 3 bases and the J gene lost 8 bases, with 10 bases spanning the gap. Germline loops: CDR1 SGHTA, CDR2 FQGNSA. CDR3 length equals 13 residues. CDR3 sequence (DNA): TGTGCCAGCAGCTTCCAGGGTGGAGAAAAACTGTTTTTT. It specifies CASSFQGGEKLFF.

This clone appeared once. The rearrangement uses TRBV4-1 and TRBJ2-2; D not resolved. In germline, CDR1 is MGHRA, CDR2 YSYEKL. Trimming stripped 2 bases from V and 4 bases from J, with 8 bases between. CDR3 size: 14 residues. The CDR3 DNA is TGCGCCAGCAGCCAATTCTTAATCACCGGGGAGCTGTTTTTT. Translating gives CASSQFLITGELFF.

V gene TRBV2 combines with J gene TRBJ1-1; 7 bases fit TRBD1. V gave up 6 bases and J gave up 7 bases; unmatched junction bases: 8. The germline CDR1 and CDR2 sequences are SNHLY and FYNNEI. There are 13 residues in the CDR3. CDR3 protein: CASSQTGMGEAFF. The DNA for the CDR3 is TGTGCCAGCAGCCAGACAGGGATGGGTGAAGCTTTCTTT.

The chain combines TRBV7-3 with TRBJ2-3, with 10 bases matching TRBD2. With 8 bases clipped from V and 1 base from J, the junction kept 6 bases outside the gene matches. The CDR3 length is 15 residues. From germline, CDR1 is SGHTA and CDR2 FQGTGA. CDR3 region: CASGIAGGRTDTQYF. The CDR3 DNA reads TGTGCCAGCGGGATAGCGGGGGGCCGCACAGATACGCAGTATTTT.

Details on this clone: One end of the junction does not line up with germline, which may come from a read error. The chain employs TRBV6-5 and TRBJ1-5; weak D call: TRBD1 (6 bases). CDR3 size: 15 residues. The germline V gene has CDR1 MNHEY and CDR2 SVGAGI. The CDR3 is CPSSNAGQNNQPQHF. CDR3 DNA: TGTCCCAGCAGTAACGCTGGACAGAACAATCAGCCCCAGCATTTT.

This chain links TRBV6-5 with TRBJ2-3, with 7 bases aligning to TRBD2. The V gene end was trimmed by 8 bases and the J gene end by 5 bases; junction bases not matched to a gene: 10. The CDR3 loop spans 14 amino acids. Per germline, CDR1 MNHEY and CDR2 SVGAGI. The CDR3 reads CASRTGGGVDTQYF. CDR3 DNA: TGTGCCAGCCGGACGGGGGGAGGTGTAGATACGCAGTATTTT.

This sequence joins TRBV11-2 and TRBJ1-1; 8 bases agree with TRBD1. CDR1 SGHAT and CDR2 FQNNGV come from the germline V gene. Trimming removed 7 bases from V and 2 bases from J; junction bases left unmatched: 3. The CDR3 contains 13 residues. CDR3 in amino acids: CASTQGGNTEAFF. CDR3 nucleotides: TGTGCCAGCACACAGGGGGGTAACACTGAAGCTTTCTTT.

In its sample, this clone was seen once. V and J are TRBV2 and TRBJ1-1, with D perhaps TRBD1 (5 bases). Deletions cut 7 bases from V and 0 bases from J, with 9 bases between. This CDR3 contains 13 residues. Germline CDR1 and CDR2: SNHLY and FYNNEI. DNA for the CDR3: TGTGCCAGCAAAGGGGAAGTGAACACTGAAGCTTTCTTT. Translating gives CASKGEVNTEAFF.

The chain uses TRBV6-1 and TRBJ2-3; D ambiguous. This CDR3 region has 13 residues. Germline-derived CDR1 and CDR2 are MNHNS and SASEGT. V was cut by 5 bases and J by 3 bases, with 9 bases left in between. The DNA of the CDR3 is TGTGCCAGCAGTCTAGGCCTGACAGATACGCAGTATTTT. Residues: CASSLGLTDTQYF.

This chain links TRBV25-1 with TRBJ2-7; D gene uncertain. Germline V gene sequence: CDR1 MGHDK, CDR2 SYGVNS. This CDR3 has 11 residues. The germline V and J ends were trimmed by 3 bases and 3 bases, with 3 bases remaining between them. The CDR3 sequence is CASSDLYEQYF. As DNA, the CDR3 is TGTGCCAGCAGTGACCTCTACGAGCAGTACTTC.